This TCR beta chain originates from a study of metastatic and nonmetastatic thyroid tumors. The wider study: It was across blood and tumor or nodule tissue from malignant and benign thyroid patients that repertoires were compared. Whole-study results and caveats: A significant increase in TCR beta diversity was reportedly seen in malignant thyroid tumors relative to benign nodules, in blood and tumor.

Every patient underwent thyroid surgery untreated. Looked up from germline, CDR1 is MNHEY and CDR2 is SMNVEV (reference sequence). CDR3 size: 12 residues. Authors' analysis steps: Using the CDR3 differences seen across clinicopathological groups, the authors built a distant-metastasis classifier for papillary thyroid cancer, which was meant to discriminate distant-metastatic patients. TCRdb redid the clone calls on the PCR reads using MiXCR. V and J calls and clone size were set by TCRdb, not the authors. The data contain 7,500 to 9,500 clones, 20% to 30% of them singletons. Concerning this clone: Its cognate antigen is unknown. Germline is not matched at one junction end, which may reflect a read error.

The source is a female donor with papillary thyroid cancer or a benign thyroid nodule (not recorded which). Some clones in this sample may be carry-over from other donors' samples. This sequence joins TRBV27 and TRBJ1-2; D is unclear. Specimen: adjacent normal tissue. Here the CDR3 reads CASSLSGYVYSF. Here the CDR3 DNA reads TGTGCCAGCAGTTTGTCCGGGTATGTCTACTCCTTC.